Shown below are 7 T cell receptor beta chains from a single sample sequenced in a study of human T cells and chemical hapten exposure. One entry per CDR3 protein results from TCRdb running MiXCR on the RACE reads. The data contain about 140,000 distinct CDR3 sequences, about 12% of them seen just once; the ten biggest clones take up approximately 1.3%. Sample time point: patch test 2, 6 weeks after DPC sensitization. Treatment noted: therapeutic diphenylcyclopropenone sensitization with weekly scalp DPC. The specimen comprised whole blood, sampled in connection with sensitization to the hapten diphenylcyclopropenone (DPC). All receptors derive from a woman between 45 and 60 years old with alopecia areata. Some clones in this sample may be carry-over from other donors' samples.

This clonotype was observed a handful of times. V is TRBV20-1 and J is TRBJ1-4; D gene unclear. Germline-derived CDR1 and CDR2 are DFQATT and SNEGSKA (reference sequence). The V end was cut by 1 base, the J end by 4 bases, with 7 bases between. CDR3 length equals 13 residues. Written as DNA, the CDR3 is TGCAGTGCTAGAGTACAGTTTAATGAAAAACTGTTTTTT. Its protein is CSARVQFNEKLFF.

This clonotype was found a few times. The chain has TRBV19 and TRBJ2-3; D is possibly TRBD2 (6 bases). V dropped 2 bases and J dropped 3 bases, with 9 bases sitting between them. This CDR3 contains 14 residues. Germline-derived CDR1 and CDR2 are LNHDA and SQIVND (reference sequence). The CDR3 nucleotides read TGTGCCAGTAGTATAAACGGGAGAACAGATACGCAGTATTTT. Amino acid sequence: CASSINGRTDTQYF.

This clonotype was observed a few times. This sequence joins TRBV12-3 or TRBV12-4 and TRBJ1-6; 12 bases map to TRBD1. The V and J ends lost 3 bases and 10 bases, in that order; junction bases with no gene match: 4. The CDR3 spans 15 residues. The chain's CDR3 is CASSLLGQGASPLHF. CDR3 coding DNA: TGTGCCAGCAGTTTGCTGGGACAGGGGGCATCACCCCTCCACTTT.

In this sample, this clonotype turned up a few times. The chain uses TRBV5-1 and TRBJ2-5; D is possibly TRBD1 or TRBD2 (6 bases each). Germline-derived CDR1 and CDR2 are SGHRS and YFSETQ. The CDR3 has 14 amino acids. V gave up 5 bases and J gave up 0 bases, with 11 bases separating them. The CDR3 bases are TGCGCCAGCAGATTGCGGGACAACCAAGAGACCCAGTACTTC. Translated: CASRLRDNQETQYF. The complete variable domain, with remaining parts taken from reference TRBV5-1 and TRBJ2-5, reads KAGVTQTPRYLIKTRGQQVTLSCSPISGHRSVSWYQQTPGQGLQFLFEYFSETQRNKGNFPGRFSGRQFSNSRSEMNVSTLELGDSALYLCASRLRDNQETQYFGPGTRLLVL.

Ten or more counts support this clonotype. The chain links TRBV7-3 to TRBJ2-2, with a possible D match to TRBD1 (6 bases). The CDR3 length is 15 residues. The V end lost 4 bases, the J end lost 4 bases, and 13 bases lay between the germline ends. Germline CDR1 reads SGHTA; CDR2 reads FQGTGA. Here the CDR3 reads CASSSMPGATGELFF. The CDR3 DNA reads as TGTGCCAGCAGCTCAATGCCAGGGGCCACCGGGGAGCTGTTTTTT.

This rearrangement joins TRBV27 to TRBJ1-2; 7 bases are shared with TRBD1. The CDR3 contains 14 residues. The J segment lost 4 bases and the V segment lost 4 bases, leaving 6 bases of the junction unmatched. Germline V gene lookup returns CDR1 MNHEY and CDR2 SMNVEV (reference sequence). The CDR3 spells CASSSPGQTYGYTF. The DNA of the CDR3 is TGTGCCAGCAGTTCTCCGGGACAGACCTATGGCTACACCTTC.

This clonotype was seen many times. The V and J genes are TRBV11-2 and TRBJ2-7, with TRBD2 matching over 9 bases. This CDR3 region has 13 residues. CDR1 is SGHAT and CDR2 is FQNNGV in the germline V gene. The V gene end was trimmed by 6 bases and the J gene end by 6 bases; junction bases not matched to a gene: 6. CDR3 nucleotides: TGTGCCAGCAGGCTAGCGGGGCTCTCCGAGCAGTACTTC. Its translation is CASRLAGLSEQYF.